A selection of T cell receptor beta chains follows, all from one sample in a study of shared clonotypes between healthy human individuals. TCRdb's copy holds only in-frame clones and misses some; the assay was immunoSEQ multiplex PCR. The table shows about 79,000 clones, with 60% to 65% occurring only once. The sample taken for sequencing was memory CD8+ T cells sorted from blood. All receptors derive from a man aged 30 to 45 in good health. Both conserved end residues are part of each CDR3. The D gene is left open where the match is weak. Rows may omit the clone size; those that give it use once, few, many or a size class.

TRBJ1-2	TRBV9	13	NA	NA	CASSPQGLYGYTF	TGTGCCAGCAGCCCACAGGGCCTCTATGGCTACACCTTC
TRBJ1-1	TRBV7-9	15	NA	TRBD1	CASSDTTGDGTEAFF	TGTGCCAGCAGCGATACTACAGGGGATGGGACTGAAGCTTTCTTT
TRBJ2-1	TRBV7-6	15	few	NA	CASSFYGSSYNEQFF	TGTGCCAGCAGCTTCTACGGAAGCTCCTACAATGAGCAGTTCTTC
TRBJ1-4	TRBV7-9	15	NA	NA	CASSSWTWEGEKLFF	TGTGCCAGCAGCTCGTGGACGTGGGAGGGTGAAAAACTGTTTTTT
TRBJ2-7	TRBV13	15	NA	TRBD1	CASSSGDRGRYEQYF	TGTGCCAGCAGCTCTGGCGACAGGGGGCGGTACGAGCAGTACTTC
TRBJ2-7	TRBV7-8	13	NA	NA	CASRSRVFYEQYF	TGTGCCAGCAGGAGTCGGGTTTTCTACGAGCAGTACTTC
TRBJ2-7	TRBV7-6	14	NA	NA	CASSYIRGSYEQYF	TGTGCCAGCAGCTATATCAGGGGCTCCTACGAGCAGTACTTC
TRBJ2-7	TRBV2	13	few	NA	CASSWTESYEQYF	TGTGCCAGCAGCTGGACAGAGTCCTACGAGCAGTACTTC
TRBJ1-2	TRBV10-2	14	NA	TRBD1	CATGSGQGAVGYTF	TGCGCCACCGGATCGGGACAGGGGGCCGTAGGCTACACCTTC
TRBJ2-1	TRBV5-1	21	NA	TRBD2	CASSLVGWGTSGSRAYNEQFF	TGCGCCAGCAGCTTGGTGGGTTGGGGGACTAGCGGGAGCCGGGCCTACAATGAGCAGTTCTTC
TRBJ2-2	TRBV5-6	14	NA	NA	CASTISPNTGELFF	TGTGCCAGCACCATCAGCCCCAACACCGGGGAGCTGTTTTTT
TRBJ1-2	TRBV5-5	14	NA	NA	CASSSAVSLYGYTF	TGTGCCAGCAGCTCGGCCGTGTCCCTCTATGGCTACACCTTC
TRBJ2-2	TRBV6-5	14	NA	TRBD1	CASSSEGAPGELFF	TGTGCCAGCAGTTCCGAGGGGGCTCCCGGGGAGCTGTTTTTT
TRBJ2-1	TRBV10-1	15	once	NA	CASSDVRTEYNEQFF	TGCGCCAGCAGCGACGTACGGACAGAGTACAATGAGCAGTTCTTC
TRBJ1-2	TRBV7-9	15	NA	TRBD1	CASSHVGTAERGYTF	TGTGCCAGCAGCCACGTAGGGACAGCAGAAAGGGGCTACACCTTC
TRBJ2-3	TRBV15	17	NA	TRBD2	CATSSILAETSTDTQYF	TGTGCCACCAGCAGCATACTAGCGGAGACTAGCACAGATACGCAGTATTTT
TRBJ2-2	TRBV4-3	17	few	TRBD2	CASSQDKGGRASGELFF	TGCGCCAGCAGCCAAGATAAGGGCGGGAGGGCTTCCGGGGAGCTGTTTTTT
TRBJ1-1	TRBV29-1	12	NA	NA	CSVGTGNTEAFF	TGCAGCGTTGGAACAGGGAACACTGAAGCTTTCTTT
TRBJ2-7	TRBV7-2	14	once	TRBD2	CASRLSSGPYEQYF	TGTGCCAGCAGGCTCTCTAGCGGACCCTACGAGCAGTACTTC
TRBJ1-2	TRBV6-1	12	NA	NA	CASRGINYGYTF	TGTGCCAGCAGAGGAATAAACTATGGCTACACCTTC
TRBJ2-1	TRBV4-1	14	NA	NA	CASSQAEVGNEQFF	TGCGCCAGCAGCCAAGCGGAGGTAGGGAATGAGCAGTTCTTC
TRBJ2-5	TRBV27	17	NA	TRBD2	CASSSRGRVPPSETQYF	TGTGCCAGCAGTTCGCGCGGGAGGGTTCCCCCTTCAGAGACCCAGTACTTC
TRBJ2-3	TRBV6-1	15	NA	TRBD1	CASSEGDSSTDTQYF	TGTGCCAGCAGTGAAGGGGACAGTAGCACAGATACGCAGTATTTT
TRBJ1-5	TRBV10-2	12	NA	NA	CASSVGNQPQHF	TGCGCCAGCAGTGTTGGTAATCAGCCCCAGCATTTT
TRBJ2-7	TRBV2	13	few	NA	CASSVSANYEQYF	TGTGCCAGCAGTGTGAGCGCGAACTACGAGCAGTACTTC
TRBJ2-3	TRBV9	17	NA	TRBD1	CASSGDHTSQYRDRQYF	TGTGCCAGCAGCGGGGACCACACAAGCCAGTACCGGGACAGGCAGTATTTT
TRBJ1-5	TRBV9	15	few	TRBD1	CASSTGTGPDQPQHF	TGTGCCAGCAGCACCGGGACAGGGCCAGATCAGCCCCAGCATTTT
TRBJ2-7	TRBV11-2	13	once	TRBD2	CASSPRTSVEQYF	TGTGCCAGCAGCCCACGAACTAGCGTCGAGCAGTACTTC
TRBJ2-2	TRBV7-9	14	NA	NA	CASSLDRVTGELFF	TGTGCCAGCAGCTTAGACAGGGTAACCGGGGAGCTGTTTTTT
TRBJ2-3	TRBV25-1	15	few	TRBD2	CASSESMGGTDTQYF	TGTGCCAGCAGTGAATCCATGGGGGGGACAGATACGCAGTATTTT
TRBJ2-7	TRBV28	16	few	NA	CASSLIPLAYSYEQYF	TGTGCCAGCAGCCTCATCCCGCTAGCGTATTCCTACGAGCAGTACTTC
TRBJ2-1	TRBV27	17	NA	NA	CASTYYLQEGSYNEQFF	TGTGCCAGCACCTATTACCTCCAGGAGGGGTCCTACAATGAGCAGTTCTTC
TRBJ2-2	TRBV28	15	NA	NA	CASSSGELNTGELFF	TGTGCCAGCAGTTCGGGGGAGCTAAACACCGGGGAGCTGTTTTTT
TRBJ2-1	TRBV25-1	16	NA	NA	CASSDMGQLSYNEQFF	TGTGCCAGCAGTGATATGGGGCAGCTCTCCTACAATGAGCAGTTCTTC
TRBJ2-7	TRBV9	14	NA	TRBD2	CASNSGRAYEEQYF	TGTGCCAGCAATAGCGGGAGGGCCTATGAGGAGCAGTACTTC
TRBJ1-1	TRBV4-3	13	NA	NA	CASSQRGWAEAFF	TGCGCCAGCAGCCAAAGAGGGTGGGCTGAAGCTTTCTTT
TRBJ2-2	TRBV19	16	NA	NA	CASSTVAETNTGELFF	TGTGCCAGTAGTACCGTAGCGGAGACGAACACCGGGGAGCTGTTTTTT
TRBJ2-1	TRBV5-4	15	NA	NA	CASSFLGGSYNEQFF	TGTGCCAGCAGCTTCTTGGGGGGCTCCTACAATGAGCAGTTCTTC
TRBJ2-1	TRBV11-1	16	NA	TRBD2	CASSFSGEWSYNEQFF	TGTGCCAGCAGCTTTAGCGGGGAGTGGTCCTACAATGAGCAGTTCTTC
TRBJ2-2	TRBV5-1	17	few	NA	CASSLWPFDTNTGELFF	TGCGCCAGCAGCTTGTGGCCGTTCGATACGAACACCGGGGAGCTGTTTTTT
TRBJ1-2	TRBV27	17	NA	NA	CASSPQGSDLLFYGYTF	TGTGCCAGCAGTCCTCAGGGCTCTGATCTACTCTTCTATGGCTACACCTTC
TRBJ2-1	TRBV7-9	14	few	NA	CASSLATAWPEQFF	TGTGCCAGCAGCTTAGCCACAGCATGGCCAGAGCAGTTCTTC
TRBJ1-4	TRBV4-3	14	NA	TRBD1	CASSQEDRAEKLFF	TGCGCCAGCAGCCAAGAGGACAGGGCTGAAAAACTGTTTTTT
TRBJ2-7	TRBV6-1	11	NA	NA	CASRSSYEQYF	TGTGCCAGCAGGAGCTCCTACGAGCAGTACTTC
TRBJ2-1	TRBV4-1	15	NA	TRBD2	CASSQASGSGGEQFF	TGCGCCAGCAGCCAAGCTAGCGGGAGTGGTGGTGAGCAGTTCTTC
TRBJ2-3	TRBV11-2	16	NA	NA	CASSFGRTQDWDTQYF	TGTGCCAGCAGCTTTGGGAGGACTCAGGACTGGGATACGCAGTATTTT
TRBJ2-3	TRBV7-2	14	NA	NA	CASSPPGVGGRQYF	TGTGCCAGCAGCCCCCCGGGGGTAGGCGGCAGGCAGTATTTT
TRBJ2-7	TRBV5-1	14	NA	NA	CASSLGTNTYEQYF	TGCGCCAGCAGCTTGGGTACAAACACCTACGAGCAGTACTTC
TRBJ1-1	TRBV7-9	15	many	TRBD1	CASSLARTGNTEAFF	TGTGCCAGCAGCTTAGCACGGACAGGGAACACTGAAGCTTTCTTT